What follows describes a single TCR beta chain. Data came from immunoSEQ multiplex PCR; TCRdb stores just in-frame clones and leaves some out. The table records tens of thousands of clones, 65% to 90% of them present only once. In germline, CDR1 is SGHVS, CDR2 FNYEAQ. The CDR3 has 15 amino acids. V was shortened by 5 bases and J by 1 base, with 9 bases between the two germline ends. The data are from a study of OX40 agonist ivuxolimab in advanced cancers. This TCR came from an adult with an advanced solid tumor such as melanoma, head and neck, liver or kidney cancer. Sequenced material: CD4+ or CD8+ T cells sorted from blood, taken in a trial of the OX40 agonist ivuxolimab. The chain carries TRBV7-6 and TRBJ1-6; the D gene is possibly TRBD1 (5 bases). CDR3 amino acids: CASSPRQSYNSPLHF. CDR3 DNA sequence: TGTGCCAGCAGCCCCCGACAGTCCTATAATTCACCCCTCCACTTT. Supplemented by reference TRBV7-6 and TRBJ1-6, the full variable domain reads GAGVSQSPRYKVTKRGQDVALRCDPISGHVSLYWYRQALGQGPEFLTYFNYEAQQDKSGLPNDRFSAERPEGSISTLTIQRTEQRDSAMYRCASSPRQSYNSPLHFGNGTRLTVT.